A selection of T cell receptor beta chains follows, all from one sample in a study of T cells in localized non-small cell lung cancer. Sequencing was performed with immunoSEQ multiplex PCR; in TCRdb, only in-frame clones are kept and a portion is missing. Among 3,000 or so clones listed, 25% to 35% were seen once. The sequencing used lung tumor tissue, collected before any cancer treatment. Receptors originate from a man aged 35-69 years with stage II squamous cell lung carcinoma. Both conserved end residues are part of each CDR3. The order of the fields is J gene, clone size, V gene, D gene, CDR3 DNA, CDR3 protein. A D gene is named only where the DNA matches it firmly. Clone sizes are given selectively: once, few, many, or a class where the clone is expanded.

TRBJ2-1 | few | TRBV4-1 | TRBD2 | TGCGCCAGCAGCCATCCGGGACTAGCGACGGGGAATGAGCAGTTCTTC | CASSHPGLATGNEQFF
TRBJ2-2 | few | TRBV9 | . | TGTGCCAGCAGTTACTCGAACACCGGGGAGCTGTTTTTT | CASSYSNTGELFF
TRBJ1-2 | few | TRBV28 | TRBD1 | TGTGCCAGCAGTTTACTGACAGGGGGCAGTGGCTACACCTTC | CASSLLTGGSGYTF
TRBJ2-3 | few | TRBV28 | . | TGTGCCAGCCGTACCTATTCTAGCACAGATACGCAGTATTTT | CASRTYSSTDTQYF
TRBJ2-1 | few | TRBV6-8 | . | TGTGCCAGCAGGGATGGTTCCTACAATGAGCAGTTCTTC | CASRDGSYNEQFF
TRBJ1-1 | . | TRBV19 | . | TGTGCCAGTAGTATGGGCGCAGGCACTGAAGCTTTCTTT | CASSMGAGTEAFF
TRBJ1-6 | . | TRBV11-3 | TRBD1 | TGTGCCAGCAGCTTGGGGGGACAGGATTCACCCCTCCACTTT | CASSLGGQDSPLHF
TRBJ1-5 | few | TRBV9 | . | TGTGCCAGCAGCGTAGGACAGGATAGCAATCAGCCCCAGCATTTT | CASSVGQDSNQPQHF
TRBJ2-2 | . | TRBV11-3 | TRBD1 | TGTGCCAGCAGCTTAGTGGGACAGACCGGGGAGCTGTTTTTT | CASSLVGQTGELFF
TRBJ2-7 | few | TRBV28 | . | TGTGCCAGCAATCGTGGAGATGGGAGCTGGTTTCGGGAGCAGTACTTC | CASNRGDGSWFREQYF
TRBJ1-2 | . | TRBV11-3 | . | TGTGCCAGCAGCTTGGATGGGACCGAAAACTATGGCTACACCTTC | CASSLDGTENYGYTF
TRBJ1-1 | . | TRBV28 | TRBD1 | TGTGCCAGCAGTTCCCGGGACAGGGGGCTCGCTGAAGCTTTCTTT | CASSSRDRGLAEAFF
TRBJ2-3 | few | TRBV30 | TRBD2 | TGTGCCTGGAGTGTTTGGAGAGACACCCCCGGGACTAGTCTAAGCACAGATACGCAGTATTTT | CAWSVWRDTPGTSLSTDTQYF
TRBJ2-5 | few | TRBV6-8 | . | TGTGCCAGCGCGGAGGGACCCGCCGGGACCCAGTACTTC | CASAEGPAGTQYF
TRBJ2-2 | large | TRBV11-3 | . | TGTGCCAGCAGCTCGACAGGACTCACCGGGGAGCTGTTTTTT | CASSSTGLTGELFF
TRBJ2-1 | few | TRBV28 | . | TGTGCCAGCAGTCCCCTTGCGGGACCCTTCGATGAGCAGTTCTTC | CASSPLAGPFDEQFF
TRBJ2-7 | few | TRBV6-8 | TRBD2 | TGTGCCAGCAGTTTAAGCGGGAGCTCCTACGAGCAGTACTTC | CASSLSGSSYEQYF
TRBJ2-7 | . | TRBV11-3 | . | TGTGCCAGCAGCCGATACCCCGGGGCCTACGAGCAGTACTTC | CASSRYPGAYEQYF
TRBJ2-6 | few | TRBV11-3 | . | TGTGCCAGCAGCTTAGGCCGGAACTCTGGGGCCAACGTCCTGACTTTC | CASSLGRNSGANVLTF
TRBJ2-1 | . | TRBV5-1 | TRBD2 | TGCGCCAGCAGGGGCGACCAGCAGCTTGGTAGCGGGAGCAGGTCCTACAATGAGCAGTTCTTC | CASRGDQQLGSGSRSYNEQFF
TRBJ2-5 | . | TRBV30 | TRBD2 | TGTGCCTGGACGGCGGGGGGAGAGACCCAGTACTTC | CAWTAGGETQYF
TRBJ1-4 | few | TRBV6-8 | . | TGTGCCAGCAGTTACGGGGCGCGAGGGGAAAAACTGTTTTTT | CASSYGARGEKLFF